This TCR beta chain was sequenced during a study of blood T cell repertoires in COVID-19. Study-level information: Samples came from the United States, Italy and Spain, spanning acute and convalescent COVID-19.

The CDR3 loop spans 12 amino acids. Looked up from germline, CDR1 is MDHEN and CDR2 is SYDVKM. Trimming took 8 bases from V and 7 from J; bases not matched to a gene: 5. Original methodology: Quantification of nucleated cells was approximated via reference gene primer amplification. TCRdb keeps only in-frame clones here, not all; method: immunoSEQ multiplex PCR. V and J calls and clone size are copied from that table; D and trimming were computed from the DNA. The repertoire holds 200,000 to 250,000 clones, around 86% seen once, with around 12% in the top ten. Sequenced input: peripheral blood. This clonotype was sampled from an older man with acute or convalescent COVID-19. This chain joins TRBV28 and TRBJ1-5, with 7 positions matching TRBD1. The CDR3 is CASLQGGQPQHF. The CDR3 DNA sequence: TGTGCCAGCCTCCAGGGGGGCCAGCCCCAGCATTTT.